The entry below describes one T cell receptor beta chain. Its antigen is unidentified. This entry is derived from a study of T cell responses to AZD1222 COVID-19 vaccine. Germline loops: CDR1 KGHDR, CDR2 SFDVKD. This CDR3 region has 12 residues. Trimming took off 7 bases at V and 5 bases at J, with 11 bases between the two ends. Findings and caveats of the study: Clonal diversity was possibly underestimated; the donors were predominantly white British and more often female.

Measured with immunoSEQ multiplex PCR; TCRdb has only the in-frame clones, and not every one. Of more than 70,000 clones in the sample, 87% are singletons; the top ten hold around 1.3%. This chain uses TRBV24-1 with TRBJ2-7; D gene ambiguous. Sequenced material: peripheral blood, taken 28 days after the second AZD1222 dose. The TCR originated in an adult who received the AZD1222 COVID-19 vaccine. CDR3 sequence (DNA): TGTGCCACCAGGGGCAGGAACCACGAGCAGTACTTC. It codes for CATRGRNHEQYF.